This passage covers 3 T cell receptor beta chains from one sample sequenced in a study of tumor and adjacent non-tumor tissue in lung cancer. Three rounds of nested PCR, following a modified ARM-PCR protocol, produced the TCRbeta library. MiXCR, run by TCRdb on the multiplex PCR reads, gives a single entry per CDR3 protein. The repertoire holds under 150,000 distinct CDR3 sequences, approximately 64% seen once, with around a sixth in the top ten. RNA was extracted from bulk tissue without any cell sorting. Sequenced material: lung tumor tissue. The source is a man aged 55 to 70 with small cell lung cancer.

In its sample, this clonotype was seen a few times. V is TRBV5-4 and J is TRBJ1-3; TRBD1 aligns across 9 bases. Germline V lookup: CDR1 SGHNT, CDR2 YYREEE (reference sequence). The CDR3 contains 16 residues. V gave up 4 bases and J gave up 4 bases; unmatched junction bases: 9. Written as DNA, the CDR3 is TGTGCCAGCAGCGACGGGACAGGGAACTTAGGAAACACCATATATTTT. It translates to CASSDGTGNLGNTIYF.

J is TRBJ2-7 and V is TRBV11-2, with D maybe TRBD1 (6 bases). V lost 9 bases, J lost 4 bases, and 13 bases lay in between. The CDR3 length is 12 residues. The germline V gene has CDR1 SGHAT and CDR2 FQNNGV. In DNA, the CDR3 is TGTGCCAGTAACCACAGGGAATACGAGCAGTACGTC. This translates into CASNHREYEQYV.

This chain connects TRBV11-2 to TRBJ2-7, with a tentative D call TRBD2 (5 bases). CDR1 is SGHAT, CDR2 FQNNGV, per germline. The CDR3 runs 14 residues. This CDR3 is CASSLSGMPYDQYV. DNA of the CDR3: TGTGCCAGCAGCCTATCCGGGATGCCCTACGATCAGTACGTC.